This is a list of T cell receptor beta chains from one sample in a study of blood T cell repertoires in COVID-19. Clones were read by immunoSEQ multiplex PCR, and TCRdb kept only the in-frame ones, dropping some. The table lists 350,000 or so clones, 88% of them singletons. Material for sequencing was PBMCs or T cells enriched from blood (not recorded which). All receptors come from a woman aged 25 to 39 who had been exposed to COVID-19. Both conserved end residues are part of each CDR3. Each record gives: J gene, D gene, clone size, V gene, CDR3 protein, CDR3 DNA. The D gene is left open where the match is weak. Some rows mark clone size as missing; the rest say once, few, many or name a class of expanded clone.

TRBJ1-1	-	-	TRBV12-3/TRBV12-4	CASSPYRATEAFF	TGTGCCAGCAGTCCCTACAGGGCCACTGAAGCTTTCTTT
TRBJ1-5	-	-	TRBV6-5	CASSYLGADQPQHF	TGTGCCAGCAGTTACTTAGGGGCGGATCAGCCCCAGCATTTT
TRBJ2-1	-	-	TRBV11-3	CASSLDTLAATYNEQFF	TGTGCCAGCAGCTTAGACACCTTAGCGGCCACCTACAATGAGCAGTTCTTC
TRBJ2-1	TRBD2	-	TRBV14	CASSHPGTSVPFF	TGTGCCAGCAGCCACCCAGGGACTAGCGTGCCGTTCTTC
TRBJ2-1	-	-	TRBV28	CASSFQADRVGDNEQFF	TGTGCCAGCAGTTTCCAGGCAGACCGGGTCGGGGACAATGAGCAGTTCTTC
TRBJ2-7	-	-	TRBV28	CASSLNRARYEQYF	TGTGCCAGCAGTTTAAACAGGGCACGCTACGAGCAGTACTTC
TRBJ2-5	TRBD2	-	TRBV29-1	CSVLSMAGEGETQYF	TGCAGCGTTCTTTCGATGGCGGGAGAAGGAGAGACCCAGTACTTC
TRBJ2-2	-	once	TRBV6-5	CATTWGGDTGELFF	TGTGCCACCACTTGGGGAGGTGACACCGGGGAGCTGTTTTTT
TRBJ2-1	TRBD2	few	TRBV27	CASRLAERNEQFF	TGTGCCAGCAGGCTAGCGGAGCGAAATGAGCAGTTCTTC
TRBJ2-1	TRBD2	once	TRBV7-3	CASSSQAAGGPEQFF	TGTGCCAGCAGCTCCCAGGCAGCGGGAGGTCCTGAGCAGTTCTTC
TRBJ2-7	TRBD2	-	TRBV20-1	CSASLSGSSTYEQYF	TGCAGTGCTAGTCTTAGCGGGAGTTCCACCTACGAGCAGTACTTC
TRBJ2-7	TRBD1	-	TRBV15	CATSGQGYEQYF	TGTGCCACCAGCGGACAGGGCTACGAGCAGTACTTC
TRBJ2-3	-	once	TRBV3-1/TRBV3-2	CASSQEAPQFPTDTQYF	TGTGCCAGCAGCCAAGAGGCTCCTCAATTCCCCACAGATACGCAGTATTTT
TRBJ2-2	TRBD2	-	TRBV5-1	CASSYDSGTSGRPGAGELFF	TGCGCCAGCAGCTACGACTCCGGGACTAGCGGCCGCCCGGGCGCCGGGGAGCTGTTTTTT
TRBJ2-7	-	-	TRBV29-1	CSVSTGSYEQYF	TGCAGCGTGTCTACAGGGTCCTACGAGCAGTACTTC
TRBJ1-5	TRBD1	-	TRBV19	CASTRDRVGPQHF	TGTGCCAGTACCCGGGACAGGGTAGGGCCCCAGCATTTT
TRBJ1-6	-	-	TRBV28	CASRGPDSSYNSPLHF	TGTGCCAGCAGGGGTCCCGACAGCTCCTATAATTCACCCCTCCACTTT
TRBJ2-7	-	-	TRBV29-1	CSVDLTGMGEQYF	TGCAGCGTTGATCTGACAGGCATGGGCGAGCAGTACTTC
TRBJ1-2	TRBD1	-	TRBV15	CATSTNGQGIGGYTF	TGTGCCACCAGCACTAACGGACAGGGGATCGGCGGCTACACCTTC
TRBJ2-5	TRBD2	-	TRBV9	CASSVMGLVGETQYF	TGTGCCAGCAGCGTAATGGGACTAGTGGGAGAGACCCAGTACTTC
TRBJ2-3	TRBD2	-	TRBV5-4	CASSSRTSGSTDTQYF	TGTGCCAGCAGCTCGAGAACTAGCGGTAGCACAGATACGCAGTATTTT
TRBJ2-1	TRBD2	-	TRBV9	CASSVGGTSGYNEQFF	TGTGCCAGCAGCGTAGGGGGGACTAGCGGCTACAATGAGCAGTTCTTC
TRBJ2-7	TRBD1	-	TRBV3-1/TRBV3-2	CASSRRDSTYEQYF	TGTGCCAGCAGCCGACGGGACAGTACCTACGAGCAGTACTTC
TRBJ1-1	TRBD1	-	TRBV7-9	CASSDDRETEAFF	TGTGCCAGCAGCGACGACAGGGAAACTGAAGCTTTCTTT
TRBJ2-1	TRBD1	-	TRBV28	CASTSGGILNYNEQFF	TGTGCCAGCACGTCAGGGGGCATACTTAACTACAATGAGCAGTTCTTC
TRBJ2-1	-	-	TRBV18	CASSPSRASSEQFF	TGTGCCAGCTCACCCTCGAGGGCCTCAAGTGAGCAGTTCTTC
TRBJ2-5	-	-	TRBV28	CASSLNLQETQYF	TGTGCCAGCAGTTTGAACCTACAAGAGACCCAGTACTTC
TRBJ1-2	TRBD1	few	TRBV10-3	CAIQGQGAGGYTF	TGTGCCATCCAGGGACAGGGGGCTGGTGGCTACACCTTC
TRBJ2-2	TRBD2	-	TRBV28	CASSRDGRAVGELFF	TGTGCCAGCAGTAGGGACGGGAGGGCCGTCGGGGAGCTGTTTTTT
TRBJ1-1	-	once	TRBV27	CASSPTPVGLGSAFF	TGTGCCAGCAGTCCGACCCCAGTGGGGCTGGGGTCGGCTTTCTTT
TRBJ2-2	-	once	TRBV3-1/TRBV3-2	CASSQGGAGELFF	TGTGCCAGCAGCCAAGGAGGCGCCGGGGAGCTGTTTTTT
TRBJ2-2	TRBD2	-	TRBV9	CASSVAVGGGITGELFF	TGTGCCAGCAGCGTAGCCGTTGGGGGAGGGATTACCGGGGAGCTGTTTTTT
TRBJ1-4	-	-	TRBV7-6	CASSLKSGANEKLFF	TGTGCCAGCAGCTTAAAGTCCGGAGCTAATGAAAAACTGTTTTTT
TRBJ2-3	TRBD2	once	TRBV5-1	CASSLGVAGGRTDTQYF	TGCGCCAGCAGCTTGGGGGTTGCGGGAGGACGCACAGATACGCAGTATTTT
TRBJ2-7	-	-	TRBV28	CASSVPGAGGSYEQYF	TGTGCCAGCAGTGTGCCCGGGGCAGGGGGGTCCTACGAGCAGTACTTC
TRBJ1-1	TRBD1	few	TRBV28	CATVRGHTEAFF	TGTGCCACCGTCAGGGGGCACACTGAAGCTTTCTTT
TRBJ2-2	TRBD2	-	TRBV30	CAWSVGGTNTGELFF	TGTGCCTGGAGTGTCGGGGGGACGAACACCGGGGAGCTGTTTTTT
TRBJ1-5	-	-	TRBV6-1	CASSEAVAEPNQPQHF	TGTGCCAGCAGTGAAGCCGTCGCGGAACCCAATCAGCCCCAGCATTTT
TRBJ2-7	-	-	TRBV18	CASSPFGQGNTYEQYF	TGTGCCAGCTCACCGTTCGGGCAGGGGAATACCTACGAGCAGTACTTC
TRBJ2-1	TRBD2	-	TRBV7-3	CASSPGWASGKGTYNEQFF	TGTGCCAGCAGCCCTGGGTGGGCTAGCGGTAAGGGCACCTACAATGAGCAGTTCTTC
TRBJ2-2	TRBD1	-	TRBV18	CASSPLPPTGSDTGELFF	TGTGCCAGCTCACCCCTCCCCCCGACAGGGTCTGACACCGGGGAGCTGTTTTTT
TRBJ2-7	-	-	TRBV5-1	CASSLDLDPYEQYF	TGCGCCAGCAGCTTGGACCTAGACCCGTACGAGCAGTACTTC
TRBJ2-7	-	-	TRBV11-3	CNGHAYEQYF	TGCAATGGACACGCCTACGAGCAGTACTTC
TRBJ1-5	-	-	TRBV28	CASSPQQGFSNQPQHF	TGTGCCAGCAGCCCACAACAGGGTTTTAGCAATCAGCCCCAGCATTTT
TRBJ1-5	TRBD1	-	TRBV28	CASSLWGQSGNQPQHF	TGTGCCAGCAGTTTATGGGGACAGTCAGGCAATCAGCCCCAGCATTTT
TRBJ2-1	-	-	TRBV28	CASSPPDFGTLRNEQFF	TGTGCCAGCAGTCCACCGGACTTCGGGACTCTTAGGAATGAGCAGTTCTTC
TRBJ1-5	-	-	TRBV30	CAWSGGLNQPQHF	TGTGCCTGGAGTGGGGGGCTCAATCAGCCCCAGCATTTT
TRBJ2-6	-	-	TRBV6-4	CASSERSSGANVLTF	TGTGCCAGCAGTGAGAGATCCTCTGGGGCCAACGTCCTGACTTTC
TRBJ2-7	-	few	TRBV19	CASTQQGSLTDEQYF	TGTGCCAGTACCCAACAGGGCTCTCTCACCGACGAGCAGTACTTC
TRBJ1-4	TRBD1	once	TRBV2	CASSGGQGNEKLFF	TGTGCCAGCAGTGGGGGACAGGGGAATGAAAAACTGTTTTTT
TRBJ2-2	TRBD2	once	TRBV19	CASTLAGGPGTGELFF	TGTGCCAGTACACTAGCGGGAGGGCCGGGCACCGGGGAGCTGTTTTTT
TRBJ1-1	TRBD1	-	TRBV6-5	CASSRGGPLNTEAFF	TGTGCCAGCAGTAGAGGGGGCCCTTTGAACACTGAAGCTTTCTTT
TRBJ1-2	-	once	TRBV6-5	CASRALGVSYGYTF	TGTGCCAGCAGGGCATTAGGGGTCTCCTATGGCTACACCTTC
TRBJ1-2	TRBD1	-	TRBV29-1	CSVEDRDRGYGYTF	TGCAGCGTTGAAGATCGAGACAGGGGCTATGGCTACACCTTC
TRBJ2-5	-	-	TRBV24-1	CATSDLGQFRETQYF	TGTGCCACCAGTGATTTGGGGCAGTTTAGGGAGACCCAGTACTTC
TRBJ2-2	-	-	TRBV10-3	CAISGGTGELFF	TGTGCCATCAGTGGAGGCACCGGGGAGCTGTTTTTT